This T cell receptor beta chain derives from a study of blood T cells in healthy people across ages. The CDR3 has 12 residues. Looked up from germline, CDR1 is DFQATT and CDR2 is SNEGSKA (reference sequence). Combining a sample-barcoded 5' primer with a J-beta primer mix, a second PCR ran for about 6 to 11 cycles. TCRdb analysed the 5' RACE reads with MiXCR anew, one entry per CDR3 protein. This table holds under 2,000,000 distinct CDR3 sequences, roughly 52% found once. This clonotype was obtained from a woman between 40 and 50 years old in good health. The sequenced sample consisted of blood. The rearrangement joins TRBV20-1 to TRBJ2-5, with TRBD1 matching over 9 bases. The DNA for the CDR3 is TGCAGCTCCGGGACAGGGAGGAATGAGCAGTACTTC. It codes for CSSGTGRNEQYF.